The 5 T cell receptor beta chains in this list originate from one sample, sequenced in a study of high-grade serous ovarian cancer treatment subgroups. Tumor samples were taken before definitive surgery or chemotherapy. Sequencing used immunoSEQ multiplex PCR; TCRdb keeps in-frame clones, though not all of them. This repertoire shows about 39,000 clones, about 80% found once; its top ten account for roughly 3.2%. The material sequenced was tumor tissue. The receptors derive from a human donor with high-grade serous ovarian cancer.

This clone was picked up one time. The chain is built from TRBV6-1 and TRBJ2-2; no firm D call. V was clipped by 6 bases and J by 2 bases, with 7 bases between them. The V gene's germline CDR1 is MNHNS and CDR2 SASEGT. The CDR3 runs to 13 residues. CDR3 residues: CASSFGNTGELFF. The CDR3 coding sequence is TGTGCCAGCAGCTTCGGCAACACCGGGGAGCTGTTTTTT.

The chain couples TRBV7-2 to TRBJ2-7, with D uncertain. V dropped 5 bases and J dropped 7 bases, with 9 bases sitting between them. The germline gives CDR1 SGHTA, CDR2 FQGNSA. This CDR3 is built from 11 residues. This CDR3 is CASSAYIEQYF. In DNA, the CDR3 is TGTGCCAGCAGCGCTTATATAGAGCAGTACTTC.

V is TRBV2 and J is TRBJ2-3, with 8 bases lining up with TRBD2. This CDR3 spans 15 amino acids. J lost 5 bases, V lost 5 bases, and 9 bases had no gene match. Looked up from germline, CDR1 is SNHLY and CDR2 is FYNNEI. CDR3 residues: CASSIGTGGIDTQYF. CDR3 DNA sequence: TGTGCCAGCAGTATTGGAACGGGAGGGATAGATACGCAGTATTTT.

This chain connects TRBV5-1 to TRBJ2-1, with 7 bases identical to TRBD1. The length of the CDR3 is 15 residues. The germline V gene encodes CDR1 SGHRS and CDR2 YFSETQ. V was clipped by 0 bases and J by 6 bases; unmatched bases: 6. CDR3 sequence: CASSLDTGVGNEQFF. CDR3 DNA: TGCGCCAGCAGCTTGGATACAGGGGTGGGCAATGAGCAGTTCTTC.

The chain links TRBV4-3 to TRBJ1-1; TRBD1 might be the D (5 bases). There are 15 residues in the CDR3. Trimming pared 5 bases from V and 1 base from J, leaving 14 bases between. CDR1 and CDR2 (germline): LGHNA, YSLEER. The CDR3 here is CASSFTRQSNTEAFF. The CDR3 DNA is TGCGCCAGCAGCTTTACTAGACAGTCGAACACTGAAGCTTTCTTT.